This T cell receptor (beta chain) was sequenced for a study of blood T cells in healthy people across ages. Findings and limits, study-wide: In these data, TCR beta diversity tracked strongly with naive T cell percentage.

A second PCR of 7 to 11 cycles used a sample-barcoded 5' primer and a J-beta primer mix. MiXCR, applied by TCRdb to the 5' RACE reads, yields one record per CDR3 protein. The sample includes about 1,500,000 distinct CDR3 sequences, 28% of them seen just once. Points on this clonotype: Its antigen is undetermined. A much bigger clone sits one base away, suggesting this may be a read error.

This clonotype was obtained from a woman in her twenties or thirties in good health. Sequenced sample: blood.

Written as DNA, the CDR3 is TGTGCCAGCAGCTTAGCGGAGAGTATCCCCTACGAGCAGTACTTC. Amino acids: CASSLAESIPYEQYF. V and J are TRBV7-2 and TRBJ2-7, with unresolved D. Trimming left V 0 bases short and J 2 bases short, with 11 bases between. This CDR3 has 15 amino acids. Germline V lookup: CDR1 SGHTA, CDR2 FQGNSA.